Listed here are 28 T cell receptor beta chains from one sample, sequenced in a study of blood T cell repertoires in COVID-19 (dated by TCRdb to the early 2020s). The library was obtained by the immunoSEQ multiplex PCR assay. Here the immuneACCESS table is served through TCRdb, limited to in-frame sequences with V and J called. Missing clones are a known gap in these copies; in checked studies unresolved V genes cover under half, and the rest lacks a known reason. This sample gives approximately 200,000 clones in total; roughly 87% of them show up just once. Of the sample, 1.5% to 2% falls within the top ten clones. The sample consisted of peripheral blood. The source is a middle-aged man with active or convalescent COVID-19.

The rearrangement uses TRBV6-5 and TRBJ1-2, with 9 bases that match TRBD1. Germline V lookup: CDR1 MNHEY, CDR2 SVGAGI. Germline trimming cut 0 bases from V and 8 bases from J; bases unmatched to any gene: 4. This CDR3 has 14 amino acids. In DNA form, the CDR3 reads TGTGCCAGCAGTTACTCGACAGGGGGGACGGGCTACACCTTC. This codes for CASSYSTGGTGYTF.

The CDR3 DNA sequence: TGTGCCAGCAGCTTGACTAGCGGGAGGCCCGGGGAGCTGTTTTTT. The encoded protein is CASSLTSGRPGELFF. The J gene is TRBJ2-2, the V gene TRBV7-3, with 13 nucleotides matching TRBD2. The V segment lost 3 bases and the J segment 6 bases; nucleotides outside the gene matches: 1. Per the germline V gene, CDR1 is SGHTA and CDR2 is FQGTGA. The CDR3 sequence is 15 residues long.

This sequence joins TRBV28 and TRBJ1-2; 7 positions match TRBD1. V gave up 6 bases and J gave up 8 bases; unmatched junction bases: 6. The germline CDR1 and CDR2 sequences are MDHEN and SYDVKM. This CDR3 region has 12 residues. The CDR3: CASSAGTEGYTF. In DNA form, the CDR3 reads TGTGCCAGCAGCGCCGGGACAGAAGGCTACACCTTC.

The V call is TRBV5-1, the J call TRBJ1-6; D is ambiguous. The V and J ends lost 8 bases and 3 bases respectively, with 12 bases between them. Per the germline V gene, CDR1 is SGHRS and CDR2 is YFSETQ. This CDR3 is 14 amino acids long. The CDR3 region has the DNA TGCGCCAGTACCGAGAGTTTCTATAATTCACCCCTCCACTTT. This gives the protein CASTESFYNSPLHF.

This chain links TRBV6-5 with TRBJ2-7; D might be TRBD2 (6 bases). This CDR3 is 16 amino acids long. Germline CDR1 reads MNHEY; CDR2 reads SVGAGI. The V end lost 2 bases, the J end lost 0 bases, and 14 bases lay between the germline ends. The CDR3 here is CASSYGTGVPSYEQYF. CDR3 nucleotide sequence: TGTGCCAGCAGTTACGGTACGGGAGTCCCCTCCTACGAGCAGTACTTC.

The chain couples TRBV19 to TRBJ2-6, with 11 bases that match TRBD1. The length of the CDR3 is 20 residues. Germline CDR1 reads LNHDA; CDR2 reads SQIVND (reference sequence). With V trimmed by 9 bases and J by 0 bases, 16 bases remained unmatched. The DNA of the CDR3 is TGTGCCAGCAATGGGGTTCGGTCGGACAGGGGGCACTCTGGGGCCAACGTCCTGACTTTC. Protein product: CASNGVRSDRGHSGANVLTF.

This chain links TRBV3-1 (or the pseudogene TRBV3-2) with TRBJ2-3; perhaps TRBD2 as D (6 bases). The CDR3 covers 19 residues. CDR1 and CDR2 (germline): LGHDT, YNNKEL (reference sequence). V was pared by 2 bases and J by 1 base, with 22 bases between. This CDR3 reads CASSQFLGTVSYGTDTQYF. CDR3 sequence (DNA): TGTGCCAGCAGCCAATTCCTCGGGACTGTCAGTTATGGCACAGATACGCAGTATTTT.

The chain carries TRBV2 and TRBJ2-2, with a possible D match to TRBD2 (5 bases). The V end lost 4 bases, the J end lost 2 bases, and 8 bases lay between the germline ends. CDR1 is SNHLY and CDR2 is FYNNEI in the germline V gene. The CDR3 loop spans 14 amino acids. The CDR3 sequence is CASSVLENTGELFF. In DNA, the CDR3 is TGTGCCAGCAGTGTACTAGAAAACACCGGGGAGCTGTTTTTT.

This chain connects TRBV28 to TRBJ2-1; 14 bases match TRBD2. The germline V gene has CDR1 MDHEN and CDR2 SYDVKM. V trimming: 5 bases; J trimming: 9 bases; junction bases outside the gene matches: 6. The CDR3 is made up of 15 amino acids. DNA of the CDR3: TGTGCCAGCAGTAGACTAGCGGGAGGGGTCGGTGAGCAGTTCTTC. Translation: CASSRLAGGVGEQFF.

The rearrangement joins TRBV15 to TRBJ2-5, with TRBD1 matching 9 bases. CDR3 length equals 14 residues. V trimming: 2 bases; J trimming: 5 bases; junction bases outside the gene matches: 3. Germline values: CDR1 LNHNV, CDR2 YYDKDF (reference sequence). DNA for the CDR3: TGTGCCACCAGCAGAAGAGGACAGGGGGAGACCCAGTACTTC. Its protein is CATSRRGQGETQYF.

The rearrangement links TRBV5-6 to TRBJ1-5; 7 bases match TRBD1. The CDR3 sequence is 13 residues long. J gave up 3 bases and V 7 bases, and 4 bases lay outside the gene matches. Germline values: CDR1 SGHDT, CDR2 YYEEEE. The CDR3 region has the DNA TGTGCCAGCCAGGGGGGCTTCAATCAGCCCCAGCATTTT. Translating it yields CASQGGFNQPQHF. The full variable domain, rest sourced from reference TRBV5-6 and TRBJ1-5, is DAGVTQSPTHLIKTRGQQVTLRCSPKSGHDTVSWYQQALGQGPQFIFQYYEEEERQRGNFPDRFSGHQFPNYSSELNVNALLLGDSALYLCASQGGFNQPQHFGDGTRLSIL.

The genes are TRBV4-1 and TRBJ2-7; unclear D gene. Trimming cost V 1 base and J 4 bases, with 11 bases left between them. Germline V gene sequence: CDR1 MGHRA, CDR2 YSYEKL. This CDR3 region has 14 residues. CDR3 sequence (DNA): TGCGCCAGCAGCCAAGGAAACCCGGGTTACGAGCAGTACTTC. It yields the protein CASSQGNPGYEQYF.

The J gene is TRBJ1-2, the V gene TRBV28; no reliable D call. The V gene lost 4 bases and the J gene lost 6 bases, with 18 bases spanning the gap. Germline CDR1 MDHEN, CDR2 SYDVKM. This CDR3 region has 15 residues. The CDR3 sequence: CASSSPRRGLNGYTF. The CDR3 DNA reads as TGTGCCAGCAGTTCTCCGCGGCGAGGGCTTAATGGCTACACCTTC.

The CDR3 DNA sequence: TGTGCCAGCAGCTCTACTGCTAGGGGCTACACCTTC. Protein sequence: CASSSTARGYTF. The chain carries TRBV5-8 and TRBJ1-2; no clear D. With 3 bases removed from V and 8 bases from J, the gap between germline ends came to 11 bases. This CDR3 spans 12 amino acids. In germline, CDR1 is SGHTS, CDR2 YDEGEE.

The chain recombines TRBV5-1 with TRBJ1-1, with D possibly matching TRBD1 (6 bases). The germline V gene has CDR1 SGHRS and CDR2 YFSETQ. CDR3 length: 13 amino acids. Deletions cut 4 bases from V and 2 bases from J, with 9 bases between. CDR3 protein: CASSQDRNTEAFF. Here the CDR3 DNA reads TGCGCCAGCAGCCAGGACAGAAACACTGAAGCTTTCTTT.

The chain recombines TRBV4-1 with TRBJ2-7, with 8 bases identical to TRBD1. The CDR3 loop spans 16 amino acids. CDR1 is MGHRA and CDR2 is YSYEKL in the germline V gene. V gave up 1 base and J gave up 3 bases; unmatched junction bases: 8. The CDR3 reads CASSQGRGTGVYEQYF. For the CDR3, the DNA is TGCGCCAGCAGCCAAGGGAGGGGGACAGGAGTCTACGAGCAGTACTTC.

The gene calls are TRBV2 and TRBJ1-2; the match to TRBD1 covers 8 bases. CDR1 and CDR2 from the germline V gene are SNHLY and FYNNEI. The CDR3 loop spans 15 amino acids. V lost 6 bases, J lost 0 bases, and 6 bases stayed unmatched. CDR3 sequence reads: CASRLLQGANYGYTF. CDR3 nucleotide sequence: TGTGCCAGCAGGCTCTTACAGGGGGCTAACTATGGCTACACCTTC.

The genes are TRBV27 and TRBJ2-2; 12 bases align to TRBD2. Looked up from germline, CDR1 is MNHEY and CDR2 is SMNVEV (reference sequence). CDR3 length: 15 amino acids. Trimming took 5 bases from V and 6 from J; bases not matched to a gene: 4. For the CDR3, the DNA is TGTGCCAGCAGTCCGCTAGCGGGAGGGCCCGGGGAGCTGTTTTTT. It is translated as CASSPLAGGPGELFF.

Concerning this clone itself: Other DNA sequences in the same sample also yield this CDR3. V usage is TRBV18 and J usage is TRBJ1-1; no clear D gene. V was shortened by 6 bases and J by 5 bases, with 13 bases between the two germline ends. Germline-derived CDR1 and CDR2 are KGHSH and LQKENI. This CDR3 has 13 residues. The DNA for the CDR3 is TGTGCCAGCTCCAGACCCGGAGGGACTGAAGCTTTCTTT. Its translation: CASSRPGGTEAFF.

The rearrangement uses TRBV18 and TRBJ1-1, with 7 bases that match TRBD1. The CDR3 is made up of 15 amino acids. J gave up 3 bases and V 3 bases, and 7 bases lay outside the gene matches. Germline lookup yields CDR1 KGHSH and CDR2 LQKENI. The DNA of the CDR3 is TGTGCCAGCTCACCCACGACAGGGCGAGACACTGAAGCTTTCTTT. It encodes CASSPTTGRDTEAFF.

The genes are TRBV19 and TRBJ1-1; D perhaps matches TRBD1 (6 bases). V lost 2 bases and J 1 base, leaving 14 bases between the germline ends. The V gene's germline CDR1 is LNHDA and CDR2 SQIVND (reference sequence). CDR3 length equals 16 residues. The CDR3 is CASSIKLARGNTEAFF. Here the CDR3 DNA reads TGTGCCAGTAGTATAAAGTTGGCCAGGGGGAACACTGAAGCTTTCTTT.

The chain is built from TRBV10-3 and TRBJ1-1, with 9 bases aligning to TRBD1. Germline V gene lookup returns CDR1 ENHRY and CDR2 SYGVKD. CDR3 length: 14 amino acids. The ends lost 5 bases at V and 8 bases at J; junction bases unmatched: 9. The DNA of the CDR3 is TGTGCCATCAGTCCCGACAGGGGGGAACGCGAAGCTTTCTTT. Amino acids: CAISPDRGEREAFF.

CDR3 in DNA: TGTGCCAGCAGTTTGGGGGGGGATCAGCCCCAGCATTTT. Its protein is CASSLGGDQPQHF. This chain links TRBV28 with TRBJ1-5; D might be TRBD1 (5 bases). The germline CDR1 and CDR2 sequences are MDHEN and SYDVKM. The ends were cut back, 3 bases at V and 5 bases at J, with 8 bases in the middle. This CDR3 has 13 amino acids.

This chain links TRBV3-1 (or the pseudogene TRBV3-2) with TRBJ1-1; no reliable D call. There are 15 residues in the CDR3. The V end was cut by 2 bases, the J end by 5 bases, with 15 bases between. CDR1 LGHDT and CDR2 YNNKEL come from the germline V gene (reference sequence). CDR3: CASSQLKRVGTEAFF. CDR3 coding DNA: TGTGCCAGCAGCCAACTCAAGAGGGTAGGGACTGAAGCTTTCTTT.

A single count supports this clone. The rearrangement links TRBV3-1 (or the pseudogene TRBV3-2) to TRBJ1-2, with D perhaps TRBD1 (5 bases). There are 12 residues in the CDR3. V was cut by 9 bases and J by 2 bases, with 10 bases left in between. The germline V gene encodes CDR1 LGHDT and CDR2 YNNKEL (reference sequence). The CDR3 protein is CASSTANYGYTF. CDR3 in DNA: TGTGCCAGTTCGACAGCGAACTATGGCTACACCTTC.

This clone was counted a single time. This sequence joins TRBV28 and TRBJ2-7; a possible D gene is TRBD1 (6 bases). The V gene's germline CDR1 is MDHEN and CDR2 SYDVKM. V shed 3 bases and J shed 6 bases, with 12 bases lying between them. The length of the CDR3 is 13 residues. For the CDR3, the DNA is TGTGCCAGCAGTTTCCAGCAGGACAGCGAGCAGTACTTC. It specifies CASSFQQDSEQYF.

The genes are TRBV7-8 and TRBJ2-7; 8 positions match TRBD2. The CDR3 has 16 amino acids. Germline trimming cut 5 bases from V and 1 base from J; bases unmatched to any gene: 10. Germline V gene sequence: CDR1 SGHVS, CDR2 FQNEAQ. The DNA for the CDR3 is TGTGCCAGCAGCCGGCCCTTACGGGAGGGGTCCTACGAGCAGTACTTC. Protein product: CASSRPLREGSYEQYF.

The V gene is TRBV6-5, the J gene TRBJ1-5; no firm D call. Germline V CDR1 and CDR2: MNHEY, SVGAGI. The CDR3 runs 15 residues. The ends were cut back, 0 bases at V and 3 bases at J, with 9 bases in the middle. The DNA of the CDR3 is TGTGCCAGCAGTTACTCTTGGGGAGACAATCAGCCCCAGCATTTT. Protein: CASSYSWGDNQPQHF.